Below, 4 T cell receptor beta chains from the same sample are listed, as sequenced in a study of CD8 T cells in ankylosing spondylitis. Study-wide findings and caveats: The study identified a TCR beta motif of several highly homologous variants that appeared characteristic of ankylosing spondylitis blood.

MiXCR, applied by TCRdb to the 5' RACE reads, yields one record per CDR3 protein. The table includes roughly 90,000 distinct CDR3 sequences, just under 9% detected once. Antigen specificity for these receptors is unknown. Source material: blood, either unsorted or a sorted T cell fraction (not recorded which). These receptor sequences come from a male donor with ankylosing spondylitis.

This clonotype was observed a few times. The chain joins TRBV7-9 to TRBJ2-1; D unresolved. V was trimmed by 5 bases and J by 5 bases, leaving 19 bases between them. The CDR3 runs to 16 residues. In germline, CDR1 is SEHNR, CDR2 FQNEAQ (reference sequence). In DNA form, the CDR3 reads TGTGCCAGCAGCCCCCCCCTGGGCGGACCAGACAATGAGCAGTTCTTC. It specifies CASSPPLGGPDNEQFF.

The chain couples TRBV27 to TRBJ2-1; D might be TRBD1 or TRBD2, each matching 6 bases. The CDR3 spans 17 residues. V was cut by 4 bases and J by 0 bases, with 16 bases left in between. Germline CDR1 is MNHEY and CDR2 is SMNVEV (reference sequence). This chain's CDR3 is CASSSLPGASSYNEQFF. The DNA for the CDR3 is TGTGCCAGCAGTTCTCTTCCGGGGGCTAGCTCCTACAATGAGCAGTTCTTC.

The chain recombines TRBV3-1 with TRBJ2-7, with D tentatively TRBD1 (6 bases). Germline assignment: CDR1 LGHDT and CDR2 YNNKEL (reference sequence). Trimming took 4 bases from V and 2 from J, leaving 15 bases between them. The CDR3 spans 15 residues. As DNA, the CDR3 is TGTGCCAGCAGCCGCGGACAGTATGTAGCCTACGAGCAGTACTTC. Its translation: CASSRGQYVAYEQYF.

This clonotype was seen at least ten times. The chain carries TRBV27 and TRBJ2-1; 7 bases are shared with TRBD2. CDR3 length: 15 residues. With V trimmed by 6 bases and J by 6 bases, 11 bases remained unmatched. Looked up from germline, CDR1 is MNHEY and CDR2 is SMNVEV (reference sequence). The CDR3 sequence is CASRGSSGRRNEQFF. The DNA for the CDR3 is TGTGCCAGCAGAGGATCTAGCGGCAGGCGCAATGAGCAGTTCTTC.